One TCR beta chain is described in this entry. The antigen remains undetermined. These data originate in a study of graft-versus-host responses after intestinal transplantation. The overall study: Recipients were all induced with anti-thymocyte globulin, then given tacrolimus and steroids for two to three years.

Method: immunoSEQ multiplex PCR; TCRdb's copy keeps in-frame clones and lacks some. The sample carries some 70,000 clones, more than 75% recorded once. Study results and limitations: High graft-versus-host to host-versus-graft clonal ratios were found in allografts of patients who had graft-donor T cell macrochimerism.

Germline CDR1 reads SGHNT; CDR2 reads YYREEE (reference sequence). V lost 2 bases and J lost 5, with 14 bases in between. The CDR3 is made up of 14 amino acids. This TCR came from a human donor who was the organ donor for an intestinal transplant. This sample comprised unstimulated CD8+ T cells sorted from spleen or lymph node cells, obtained before transplant. V and J are TRBV5-4 and TRBJ2-7; D tentatively fits TRBD1 or TRBD2 (6 bases each). CDR3 amino acids: CASSFFGGFNEQYF. In DNA, the CDR3 is TGTGCCAGCAGCTTTTTCGGGGGCTTTAACGAGCAGTACTTC.